This T cell receptor (beta chain) is from a study of PD-L1 blockade in urothelial cancer. Study background: Every 3 weeks, patients received intravenous atezolizumab 1,200 mg, beginning 2014. Prior chemotherapy ranged from 0 to 3 regimens per patient.

Measured with immunoSEQ multiplex PCR; TCRdb has only the in-frame clones, and not every one. The table has roughly 30,000 clones, under 90% seen once. Documented time point: pretreatment peripheral blood. The cohort comprised individuals with locally advanced or metastatic urothelial carcinoma. Samples spanned pretreatment and treatment, with 1 to 8 time points per patient. Trimming stripped 3 bases from V and 2 bases from J, with 11 bases between. Germline V lookup: CDR1 ENHRY, CDR2 SYGVKD. The CDR3 consists of 15 residues. The source material was PBMCs, sampled around atezolizumab (anti-PD-L1) treatment. The clonotype was recovered from a man aged 60-69 years with urothelial cancer. The chain recombines TRBV10-3 with TRBJ2-1; D is possibly TRBD2 (5 bases). The CDR3 sequence is CAISERLAAYNEQFF. The DNA of the CDR3 is TGTGCCATCAGTGAACGGCTAGCTGCCTACAATGAGCAGTTCTTC.